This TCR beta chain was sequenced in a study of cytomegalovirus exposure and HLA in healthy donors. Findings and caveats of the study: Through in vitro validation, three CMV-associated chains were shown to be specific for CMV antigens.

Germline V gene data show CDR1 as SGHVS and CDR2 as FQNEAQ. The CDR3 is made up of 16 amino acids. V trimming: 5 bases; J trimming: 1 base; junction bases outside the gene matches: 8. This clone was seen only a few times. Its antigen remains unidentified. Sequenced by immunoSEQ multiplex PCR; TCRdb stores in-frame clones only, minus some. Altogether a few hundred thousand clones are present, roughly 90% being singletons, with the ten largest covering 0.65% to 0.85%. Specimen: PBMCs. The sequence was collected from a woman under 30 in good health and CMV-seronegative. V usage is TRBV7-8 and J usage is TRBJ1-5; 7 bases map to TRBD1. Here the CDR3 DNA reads TGTGCCAGCAGCCTTCGGACAGGTTCGAGCAATCAGCCCCAGCATTTT. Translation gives CASSLRTGSSNQPQHF.